Listed below are T cell receptor beta chains from one sample, sequenced in a study of blood T cell repertoires in COVID-19. Sequenced by immunoSEQ multiplex PCR; TCRdb stores in-frame clones only, minus some. The sample yields 250,000 to 300,000 clones, 90% seen once. Sequencing input: PBMCs or T cells enriched from blood (not recorded which). Every receptor here comes from a woman aged 30 to 39 who had recovered from COVID-19. The CDR3 runs from the conserved cysteine through the conserved F or W. D genes are given only for firm matches. Some rows mark clone size as missing; the rest say once, few, many or name a class of expanded clone.

J | size | length | V | D | CDR3 | DNA
TRBJ2-7 | - | 15 | TRBV18 | TRBD1 | CASSLKGQGADEQYF | TGTGCCAGCTCTCTCAAGGGACAGGGGGCCGACGAGCAGTACTTC
TRBJ2-7 | - | 17 | TRBV11-2 | TRBD1 | CASSSSPTGTGAYEQYF | TGTGCCAGCAGCTCTTCCCCTACCGGGACAGGGGCCTACGAGCAGTACTTC
TRBJ1-2 | - | 16 | TRBV28 | - | CASIAGRGMSNYGYTF | TGTGCCAGCATCGCGGGGCGGGGGATGTCGAACTATGGCTACACCTTC
TRBJ2-4 | - | 17 | TRBV2 | TRBD2 | CASTLALAGFPKNIQYF | TGTGCCAGCACGCTCGCTCTAGCGGGATTCCCCAAAAACATTCAGTACTTC
TRBJ2-1 | - | 16 | TRBV29-1 | TRBD1 | CSVEGLTGSSYNEQFF | TGCAGCGTCGAGGGTCTGACAGGGAGCTCCTACAATGAGCAGTTCTTC
TRBJ2-7 | - | 15 | TRBV19 | TRBD1 | CASSVGQGVGYEQYF | TGTGCCAGTAGTGTGGGACAGGGAGTAGGTTACGAGCAGTACTTC
TRBJ1-1 | - | 15 | TRBV19 | TRBD1 | CASSATGSRYTEAFF | TGTGCCAGTAGCGCGACAGGGAGTCGGTACACTGAAGCTTTCTTT
TRBJ1-2 | - | 15 | TRBV7-9 | TRBD1 | CASSRSGDSYYGYTF | TGTGCCAGCAGCCGATCTGGGGACAGCTACTATGGCTACACCTTC
TRBJ2-1 | - | 12 | TRBV30 | - | CAWSRGSPEQFF | TGTGCCTGGTCAAGGGGGAGCCCTGAGCAGTTCTTC
TRBJ2-1 | - | 15 | TRBV23-1 | - | CASSQFGTFYNEQFF | TGCGCCAGCAGTCAATTTGGGACATTTTACAATGAGCAGTTCTTC
TRBJ1-1 | - | 11 | TRBV5-1 | - | CASSNTGISFF | TGCGCCAGCAGTAACACAGGGATCTCTTTCTTT
TRBJ1-6 | - | 18 | TRBV14 | - | CASSQVRSRSSYNSPLHF | TGTGCCAGCAGCCAAGTCCGGTCAAGGAGCTCCTATAATTCACCCCTCCACTTT
TRBJ2-2 | - | 17 | TRBV19 | TRBD2 | CASSIPGLAGNTGELFF | TGTGCCAGTAGTATACCAGGACTAGCGGGTAACACCGGGGAGCTGTTTTTT
TRBJ2-4 | few | 16 | TRBV7-2 | - | CASSLAGVFSKNIQYF | TGTGCCAGCAGCTTAGCGGGAGTATTTAGCAAAAACATTCAGTACTTC
TRBJ1-1 | once | 13 | TRBV24-1 | - | CATSDPPRDEAFF | TGTGCCACCAGTGATCCCCCCAGGGATGAAGCTTTCTTT
TRBJ2-3 | - | 14 | TRBV9 | TRBD2 | CASSVGSSGDTQYF | TGTGCCAGCAGCGTAGGGTCTAGCGGGGATACGCAGTATTTT
TRBJ2-7 | once | 13 | TRBV30 | - | CAWVRDIPYEQYF | TGTGCCTGGGTCCGGGACATCCCCTACGAGCAGTACTTC
TRBJ2-1 | - | 13 | TRBV18 | TRBD1 | CASSRTGVNEQFF | TGTGCCAGCTCACGTACAGGGGTGAATGAGCAGTTCTTC
TRBJ1-4 | - | 15 | TRBV6-5 | - | CASRTGGAIDEKLFF | TGTGCCAGCAGAACGGGGGGAGCGATAGATGAAAAACTGTTTTTT
TRBJ1-1 | - | 11 | TRBV28 | - | CASQGNTEAFF | TGTGCCAGTCAGGGGAACACTGAAGCTTTCTTT
TRBJ2-5 | once | 17 | TRBV11-2 | TRBD2 | CASSSPLGLAGVETQYF | TGTGCCAGCAGCTCACCGCTGGGGCTAGCGGGAGTCGAGACCCAGTACTTC
TRBJ2-7 | - | 12 | TRBV29-1 | TRBD1 | CSVAGGRGEQYF | TGCAGCGTTGCAGGGGGCCGAGGCGAGCAGTACTTC
TRBJ2-1 | - | 11 | TRBV28 | - | CASIGGNEQFF | TGTGCCAGCATAGGGGGCAATGAGCAGTTCTTC
TRBJ1-4 | once | 12 | TRBV3-1/TRBV3-2 | - | CASSPGGEKLFF | TGTGCCAGCAGCCCCGGCGGTGAAAAACTGTTTTTT
TRBJ1-4 | - | 15 | TRBV5-1 | - | CASSFQGTTNEKLFF | TGCGCCAGCAGCTTTCAGGGAACAACTAATGAAAAACTGTTTTTT
TRBJ2-1 | - | 10 | TRBV29-1 | - | CSAGGTLQFF | TGCAGCGCTGGGGGGACCCTGCAGTTCTTC
TRBJ2-7 | - | 13 | TRBV30 | TRBD1 | CAWRRDRGFEQYF | TGTGCCTGGAGACGGGACAGGGGTTTCGAGCAGTACTTC
TRBJ1-2 | - | 14 | TRBV4-3 | - | CASSYGTHNYGYTF | TGCGCCAGCAGCTACGGGACACACAACTATGGCTACACCTTC
TRBJ2-3 | - | 15 | TRBV10-3 | TRBD1 | CAAQTGQGGTDTQYF | TGTGCCGCCCAGACAGGGCAGGGGGGCACAGATACGCAGTATTTT
TRBJ2-7 | - | 13 | TRBV28 | - | CASSFAGSAGTLF | TGTGCCAGCAGTTTTGCTGGTAGCGCGGGCACCCTGTTC
TRBJ2-2 | - | 17 | TRBV23-1 | TRBD2 | CASSRPSGLGTPGELFF | TGCGCCAGCAGTCGGCCCTCGGGACTAGGCACACCCGGGGAGCTGTTTTTT
TRBJ2-5 | - | 13 | TRBV7-3 | TRBD2 | CASGLAGGETQYF | TGTGCCAGTGGACTAGCGGGAGGAGAGACCCAGTACTTC
TRBJ1-2 | - | 13 | TRBV2 | - | CASSERTDYGYTF | TGTGCCAGCAGTGAACGGACAGACTATGGCTACACCTTC
TRBJ2-7 | - | 12 | TRBV7-8 | - | CASSFGGLEQYF | TGTGCCAGCAGCTTCGGGGGGCTGGAGCAGTACTTC
TRBJ1-5 | - | 16 | TRBV27 | TRBD1 | CASSPTTGGFNQPQHF | TGTGCCAGCAGTCCGACGACAGGGGGCTTCAATCAGCCCCAGCATTTT
TRBJ2-2 | - | 16 | TRBV18 | TRBD2 | CASSPGLAGYTGELFF | TGTGCCAGCTCACCTGGACTAGCGGGATATACCGGGGAGCTGTTTTTT
TRBJ2-2 | - | 14 | TRBV11-2 | - | CASSLIGGTGELFF | TGTGCCAGCAGCTTAATAGGGGGCACCGGGGAGCTGTTTTTT